These 21 T cell receptor beta chains were all obtained from the same sample, sequenced in a study of vaccination and CD4 T cells after COVID-19 (dated by TCRdb to 2022 to 2024). Libraries were prepared through PCR. Sequencing used an Illumina iSeq 100. DNA from cultured CD4+ T cells was subjected to TCR sequencing with the Oncomine TCR Beta short-read assay at the Johns Hopkins FTIC core. The raw public data were reprocessed by TCRdb itself: fastp quality trimming at Q25, MiXCR clonotype calling, in-frame beta chains only. Rows with one shared CDR3 protein collapse into an entry with the most common genes and DNA. The sample table contains 20,000 to 25,000 distinct CDR3 sequences; only one count was recorded for around two fifths of them. Around 9% of the sample belongs to the ten largest clones. Reading the label with the study, this specimen's time point is: late sampling 161 to 241 days after vaccination in a few convalescent patients. This specimen's treatment or condition label, per the study, means: approximately nine-day PBMC culture with coronavirus spike peptide pools or control peptides (ViraFEST assay).

Their antigens remain unidentified. The starting material was CD4+ T cells from blood, cultured in vitro, obtained about 7 months after SARS-CoV-2 vaccination. Every receptor here comes from a human donor who had recovered from COVID-19.

V usage is TRBV9 and J usage is TRBJ2-5; TRBD2 agrees at 12 bases. V lost 1 base to trimming and J lost 7 bases; unmatched junction nucleotides: 8. In germline, CDR1 is SGDLS, CDR2 YYNGEE. The CDR3 is 16 residues long. The CDR3 bases are TGTGCCAGCAGCGTAACGCTAGCGGGAGGGCTGGGGACCCAGTACTTC. Encoded protein: CASSVTLAGGLGTQYF.

The chain recombines TRBV7-2 with TRBJ2-6, with TRBD1 matching 8 bases. The J segment lost 0 bases and the V segment lost 4 bases, leaving 5 bases of the junction unmatched. Germline-derived CDR1 and CDR2 are SGHTA and FQGNSA. CDR3 length: 17 amino acids. CDR3 protein: CASSSTGANSGANVLTF. CDR3 bases: TGTGCCAGCAGCTCGACAGGGGCAAACTCTGGGGCCAACGTCCTGACTTTC. The full variable domain, its missing parts supplied by reference TRBV7-2 and TRBJ2-6, is GAGVSQSPSNKVTEKGKDVELRCDPISGHTALYWYRQSLGQGLEFLIYFQGNSAPDKSGLPSDRFSAERTGGSVSTLTIQRTQQEDSAVYLCASSSTGANSGANVLTFGAGSRLTVL.

In this sample, this clonotype turned up a few times. V usage is TRBV20-1 and J usage is TRBJ2-5; 13 nucleotides line up with TRBD2. The CDR3 extends over 14 amino acids. CDR1 and CDR2 from the germline V gene are DFQATT and SNEGSKA (reference sequence). V lost 6 bases to trimming and J lost 4 bases; unmatched junction nucleotides: 5. CDR3 coding DNA: TGCAGTGCGGATACTAGCGGGAGGGGAGAGACCCAGTACTTC. Protein sequence: CSADTSGRGETQYF.

In its sample, this clonotype was seen a few times. This chain joins TRBV28 and TRBJ2-5; possible D gene TRBD1, 5 bases. This CDR3 region has 15 residues. Looked up from germline, CDR1 is MDHEN and CDR2 is SYDVKM. V shed 5 bases and J shed 5 bases, with 18 bases lying between them. The CDR3 DNA reads TGTGCCAGCAGTCCCCCGACAGTTTCAATGGAGACCCAGTACTTC. Translation: CASSPPTVSMETQYF.

The gene calls are TRBV27 and TRBJ2-1; D gene ambiguous. V shed 6 bases and J shed 3 bases, with 15 bases lying between them. This CDR3 comprises 15 residues. CDR1 is MNHEY and CDR2 is SMNVEV in the germline V gene (reference sequence). DNA of the CDR3: TGTGCCAGCAGCGAACTAAGAGGCTTCTACAATGAGCAGTTCTTC. As protein: CASSELRGFYNEQFF.

This clonotype was picked up a small number of times. The rearrangement uses TRBV6-1 and TRBJ2-5; tentatively, D is TRBD2 (5 bases). Germline V gives CDR1 MNHNS, CDR2 SASEGT. The CDR3 length is 12 residues. Trimming pared 7 bases from V and 9 bases from J, leaving 15 bases between. Written as DNA, the CDR3 is TGTGCCAGCACCCCCGGGCGCGGGTCCCAGTACTTC. As protein: CASTPGRGSQYF.

The CDR3 bases are TGTGCCAGCAGTACTAATCTGGGTGGCAATGAGCAGTTCTTC. This sequence encodes CASSTNLGGNEQFF. The chain links TRBV11-3 to TRBJ2-1; no clear D gene. This CDR3 has 14 residues. Looked up from germline, CDR1 is SGHNT and CDR2 is YENEEA. Trimming shortened V by 6 bases and J by 6 bases, and 15 bases separated the two germline ends. The variable domain in full, with the rest retrieved from reference TRBV11-3 and TRBJ2-1, is EAGVVQSPRYKIIEKKQPVAFWCNPISGHNTLYWYLQNLGQGPELLIRYENEEAVDDSQLPKDRFSAERLKGVDSTLKIQPAELGDSAVYLCASSTNLGGNEQFFGPGTRLTVL.

This chain connects TRBV6-5 to TRBJ2-7, with 11 bases identical to TRBD2. Germline values: CDR1 MNHEY, CDR2 SVGAGI. The CDR3 consists of 16 residues. The V and J ends lost 4 bases and 0 bases, in that order; junction bases with no gene match: 5. This CDR3 is CASSFISGRASYEQYF. Here the CDR3 DNA reads TGTGCCAGCAGTTTTATTAGCGGGAGGGCCTCCTACGAGCAGTACTTC.

The rearrangement uses TRBV2 and TRBJ1-6, with 7 bases lining up with TRBD1. V was clipped by 8 bases and J by 11 bases; unmatched bases: 12. Per germline, CDR1 SNHLY and CDR2 FYNNEI. CDR3 length: 14 residues. CDR3 in amino acids: CASGTGALGAPLHF. CDR3 bases: TGTGCCAGCGGAACAGGGGCTTTAGGGGCACCCCTCCACTTT.

The chain employs TRBV11-2 and TRBJ1-5; D is ambiguous. V was cut by 5 bases and J by 4 bases, with 9 bases left in between. Germline assignment: CDR1 SGHAT and CDR2 FQNNGV. This CDR3 spans 13 amino acids. The CDR3 DNA reads TGTGCCAGCAGCCGTGGACTGAATCAGCCCCAGCATTTT. Protein product: CASSRGLNQPQHF.

The chain recombines TRBV6-2 or TRBV6-3 with TRBJ2-7; D is undetermined. In germline, CDR1 is MNHEY, CDR2 SVGEGT. This CDR3 region has 16 residues. V lost 4 bases and J 4 bases, leaving 20 bases between the germline ends. Here the CDR3 DNA reads TGTGCCAGCAGTTCCCACTCTAGGGTAGCAGAGTACGAGCAGTACTTC. Its protein product is CASSSHSRVAEYEQYF.

The J gene is TRBJ2-3, the V gene TRBV19; D gene ambiguous. Trimming stripped 2 bases from V and 6 bases from J, with 9 bases between. The CDR3 covers 13 residues. CDR1 is LNHDA, CDR2 SQIVND, per germline (reference sequence). CDR3 region: CASSILRTDTQYF. In DNA, the CDR3 is TGTGCCAGTAGTATATTGCGGACGGATACGCAGTATTTT. The full variable domain, rest sourced from reference TRBV19 and TRBJ2-3, is DGGITQSPKYLFRKEGQNVTLSCEQNLNHDAMYWYRQDPGQGLRLIYYSQIVNDFQKGDIAEGYSVSREKKESFPLTVTSAQKNPTAFYLCASSILRTDTQYFGPGTRLTVL.

There are a few counts of this clonotype. The chain links TRBV7-2 to TRBJ2-3; 10 bases align to TRBD2. Losses at the gene ends were 5 bases for V and 2 bases for J; bases not matched to a gene: 7. The CDR3 is 16 amino acids. Germline-derived CDR1 and CDR2 are SGHTA and FQGNSA. The CDR3 region is CASSVGTSVHTDTQYF. The CDR3 DNA reads TGTGCCAGCAGCGTAGGGACTAGCGTACACACAGATACGCAGTATTTT.

This clonotype turned up a few times. The gene calls are TRBV15 and TRBJ2-7, with 7 bases identical to TRBD2. Germline V gene data show CDR1 as LNHNV and CDR2 as YYDKDF (reference sequence). The CDR3 runs 16 residues. V lost 6 bases, J lost 0 bases, and 11 bases stayed unmatched. CDR3 bases: TGTGCCACCAGGGATGGGGGGGTCGGGCTCTCCTACGAGCAGTACTTC. Protein product: CATRDGGVGLSYEQYF.

This chain joins TRBV27 and TRBJ2-7, with D unclear. Trimming took 6 bases from V and 0 from J, leaving 12 bases between them. The CDR3 consists of 14 residues. Per germline, CDR1 MNHEY and CDR2 SMNVEV (reference sequence). The CDR3 nucleotides read TGTGCCAGCAGGCTTACAACGAACTCCTACGAGCAGTACTTC. Its protein is CASRLTTNSYEQYF.

The CDR3 is CASSMYRGGDEQFF. The CDR3 nucleotides read TGTGCCAGTAGTATGTATAGGGGCGGCGATGAGCAGTTCTTC. The chain couples TRBV19 to TRBJ2-1, with D perhaps matching TRBD1 (5 bases). Germline lookup yields CDR1 LNHDA and CDR2 SQIVND (reference sequence). Between the trimmed V and J ends, which lost 3 bases and 8 bases, there was a span of 14 bases. The CDR3 runs 14 residues.

The V gene is TRBV6-1, the J gene TRBJ2-1, with 9 nucleotides matching TRBD2. The CDR3 length is 17 residues. The V gene's germline CDR1 is MNHNS and CDR2 SASEGT. Losses at the gene ends were 5 bases for V and 1 base for J; bases not matched to a gene: 9. CDR3 amino acids: CASSIYGAGGSYNEQFF. In nucleotides, the CDR3 is TGTGCCAGCAGTATCTACGGGGCGGGAGGGTCCTACAATGAGCAGTTCTTC.

DNA of the CDR3: TGCAGTGCTCAGGGATGGGCAGGGCAATCAGATACGCAGTATTTT. Translating it yields CSAQGWAGQSDTQYF. The gene calls are TRBV20-1 and TRBJ2-3; possibly TRBD1 for D (5 bases). Per germline, CDR1 DFQATT and CDR2 SNEGSKA (reference sequence). V was shortened by 5 bases and J by 4 bases, with 19 bases between the two germline ends. This CDR3 has 15 amino acids.

This clonotype was seen a handful of times. The J gene is TRBJ2-7, the V gene TRBV20-1, with D perhaps being TRBD1 or TRBD2 (5 bases each). Trimming took off 6 bases at V and 5 bases at J, with 20 bases between the two ends. The CDR3 length is 14 residues. Per germline, CDR1 DFQATT and CDR2 SNEGSKA (reference sequence). The CDR3, as DNA: TGCAGTGCCCCGATAACAGAGTGGGGGAACGAGCAGTACTTC. This gives the protein CSAPITEWGNEQYF.

V gene TRBV10-3 combines with J gene TRBJ1-6, with unresolved D. From germline, CDR1 is ENHRY and CDR2 SYGVKD. The CDR3 runs to 12 residues. V was clipped by 6 bases and J by 14 bases, with 14 bases between them. The DNA for the CDR3 is TGTGCCATCAGCCTTGACCGGCGATCCCTCCACTTT. Translated, it gives CAISLDRRSLHF.

The chain uses TRBV2 and TRBJ2-5, with 8 bases fitting TRBD2. Germline V CDR1 and CDR2: SNHLY, FYNNEI. The CDR3 runs 15 residues. V was clipped by 6 bases and J by 5 bases; unmatched bases: 11. The CDR3 loop reads CASRPGLGDEETQYF. The CDR3 nucleotides are TGTGCCAGCAGGCCGGGACTAGGGGACGAGGAGACCCAGTACTTC.